This T cell receptor (beta chain) is from a study of human T cells and chemical hapten exposure. The study used a library that attached unique molecular identifiers to individual cDNA molecules. Each CDR3 protein is one row after TCRdb ran MiXCR on the reads. The profile shows fewer than 150,000 distinct CDR3 sequences, about 7.7% of them singletons. It was unfractionated whole blood from which total RNA was extracted. The specimen sequenced was whole blood. This sequence originates from a human donor in good health. Some clones in this sample may be carry-over from other donors' samples.

CDR3 amino acids: CASSLGRDRFNQPQHF. The CDR3 DNA is TGTGCCAGCAGCTTAGGACGGGACAGGTTCAATCAGCCCCAGCATTTT. The V and J genes are TRBV7-9 and TRBJ1-5; TRBD1 matches 8 bases. Germline CDR1 SEHNR, CDR2 FQNEAQ (reference sequence). The junction had 5 bases not matched to a gene; V was cut back by 1 base and J by 3 bases. The CDR3 contains 16 residues.